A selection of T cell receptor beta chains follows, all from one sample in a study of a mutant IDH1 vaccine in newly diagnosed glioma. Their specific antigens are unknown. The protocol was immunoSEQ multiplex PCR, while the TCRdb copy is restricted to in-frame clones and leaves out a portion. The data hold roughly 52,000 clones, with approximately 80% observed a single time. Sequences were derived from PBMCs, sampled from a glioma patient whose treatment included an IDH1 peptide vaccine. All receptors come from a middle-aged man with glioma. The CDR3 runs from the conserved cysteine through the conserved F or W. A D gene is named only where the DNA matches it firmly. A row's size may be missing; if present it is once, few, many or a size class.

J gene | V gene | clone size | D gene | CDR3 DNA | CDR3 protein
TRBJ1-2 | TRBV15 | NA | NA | TGTGCCACCAGCGCGGGACCGGCTTCCGGACCTAACGGCTACACCTTC | CATSAGPASGPNGYTF
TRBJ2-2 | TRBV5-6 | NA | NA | TGTGCCAGCAGCTTGGTGCTAGGGGGGACCGGGGAGCTGTTTTTT | CASSLVLGGTGELFF
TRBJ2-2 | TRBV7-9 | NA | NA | TGTGCCAGCAGCTTCGGGGGAACCGGGGAGCTGTTTTTT | CASSFGGTGELFF
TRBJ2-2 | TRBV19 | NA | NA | TGTGCCAGTAGTATACCGCCCTCTCTAGCAAACACCGGGGAGCTGTTTTTT | CASSIPPSLANTGELFF
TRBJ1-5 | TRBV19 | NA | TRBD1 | TGTGCCAGTAGTAGGTCCTTGGACAGGATAAATCAGCCCCAGCATTTT | CASSRSLDRINQPQHF
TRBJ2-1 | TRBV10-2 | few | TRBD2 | TGCGCCAGCAGTGACTGGCTAGCGGGGAACTACAATGAGCAGTTCTTC | CASSDWLAGNYNEQFF
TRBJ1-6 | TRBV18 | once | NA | TGTGCCAGCTCACCATATGAGGATTCACCCCTCCACTTT | CASSPYEDSPLHF
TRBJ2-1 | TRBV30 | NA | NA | TGTGCCTGGATACCGAATCAGGGTTTTTGGCGGTTCTTC | CAWIPNQGFWRFF
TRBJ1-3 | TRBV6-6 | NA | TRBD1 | TGTGCCAGCACCGACCGACAGGGGGCAGGAAACACCATATATTTT | CASTDRQGAGNTIYF
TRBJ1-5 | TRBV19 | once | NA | TGTGCCAGTAACCCGACGGGAACTTGGGGTCAGCCCCAGCATTTT | CASNPTGTWGQPQHF
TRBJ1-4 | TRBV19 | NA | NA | NA | CASTSGQGVSANEKLFF
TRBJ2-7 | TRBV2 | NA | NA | TGTGCCAGCAGTGAACGTAGAGGCTACGAGCAGTACTTC | CASSERRGYEQYF
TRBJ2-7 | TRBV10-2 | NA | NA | TGCGCCAGCAGGATTTCGAGGGATACGGCGGGCGAGCAGTACTTC | CASRISRDTAGEQYF
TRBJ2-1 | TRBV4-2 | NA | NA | TGTGCCAGCAGCCCCCTAGGAGACTCGTACAATGAGCAGTTCTTC | CASSPLGDSYNEQFF
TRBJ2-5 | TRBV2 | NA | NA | TGTGCCAGCAGTGTCAGCCCCACCAAGACCCAGTACTTC | CASSVSPTKTQYF
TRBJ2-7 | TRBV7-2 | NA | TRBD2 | TGTGCCAGCAGCTTAGGGACTAGCATAAACGAGCAGTACTTC | CASSLGTSINEQYF
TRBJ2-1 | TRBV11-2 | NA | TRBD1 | TGTGCCAGCAGCCAAGACAGGGTTGAGCAGTTCTTC | CASSQDRVEQFF
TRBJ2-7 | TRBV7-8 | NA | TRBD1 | TGTGCCAGCAGCATCGGGACAGGAGGTTCCCACGAGCAGTACTTC | CASSIGTGGSHEQYF
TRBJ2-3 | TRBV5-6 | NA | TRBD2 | TGTGCCAGCAGCATCCGGCGAGGACTAGCGCATTTT | CASSIRRGLAHF
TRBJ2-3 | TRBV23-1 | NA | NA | TGCGCCAGCAGTCCGCAGGGGCCCACAGATACGCAGTATTTT | CASSPQGPTDTQYF
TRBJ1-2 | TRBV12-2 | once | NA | TGTGCAAGTCGCTTAGGACAGACACTTAACTATGGCTACACCTTC | CASRLGQTLNYGYTF
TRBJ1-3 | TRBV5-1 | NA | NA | TGCGCCAGCAGACTCCAGTACTCTGGAAACACCATATATTTT | CASRLQYSGNTIYF
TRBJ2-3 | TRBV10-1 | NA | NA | TGCGCCAGCAGTGACGGGGATAGAACAGATACGCAGTATTTT | CASSDGDRTDTQYF
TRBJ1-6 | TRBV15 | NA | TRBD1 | TGTGCCACCAGCAGAGGACAGGGTCGGTCACCCCTCCACTTT | CATSRGQGRSPLHF
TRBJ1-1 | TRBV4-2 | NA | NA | TGTGCCAGCAGCCAAAAGGCAGGGGCGTTGAACACTGAAGCTTTCTTT | CASSQKAGALNTEAFF
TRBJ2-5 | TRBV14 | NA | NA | TGTGCCAGCAGCCAAACTAGGGGGGAGTTGGAGACCCAGTACTTC | CASSQTRGELETQYF
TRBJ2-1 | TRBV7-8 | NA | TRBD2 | TGTGCCAGCAGCAGAAGCGGGGGGGGATACAATGAGCAGTTCTTC | CASSRSGGGYNEQFF
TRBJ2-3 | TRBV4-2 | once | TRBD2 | TGTGCCAGCAGCCAAGATTTGGCGGGGAGCGGGGCCCCCACAGATACGCAGTATTTT | CASSQDLAGSGAPTDTQYF
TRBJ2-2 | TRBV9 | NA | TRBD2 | TGTGCCAGCAGCGTTACGGGACTAGCGGGATCCGGGGAGCTGTTTTTT | CASSVTGLAGSGELFF
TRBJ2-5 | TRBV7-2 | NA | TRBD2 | TGTGCCAGCAGCGTCGGACTAGCGGGGGCCAGGGAGACCCAGTACTTC | CASSVGLAGARETQYF
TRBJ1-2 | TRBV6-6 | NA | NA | TGTGCCAGCGGTGCAGGTGGCTACACCTTC | CASGAGGYTF
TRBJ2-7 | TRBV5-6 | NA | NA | TGTGCCAGCAGCGCGGATTGGGGGGAGACCTTTTACGAGCAGTACTTC | CASSADWGETFYEQYF
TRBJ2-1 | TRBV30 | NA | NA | TGTGCCTGGAGTGGGTGGACAGTGTACAATGAGCAGTTCTTC | CAWSGWTVYNEQFF
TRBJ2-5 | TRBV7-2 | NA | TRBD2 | TGTGCCAGCAGCTTAGGGGCTAGCGGGGGGGCGCTAGAGACCCAGTACTTC | CASSLGASGGALETQYF
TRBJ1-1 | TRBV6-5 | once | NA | TGTGCCAGCAGTTACGGCGGAGGGGCGAGCACTGAAGCTTTCTTT | CASSYGGGASTEAFF
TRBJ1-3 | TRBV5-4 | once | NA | TGTGCCAGCAGCTTGGACAGACTGTCCTCTGGAAACACCATATATTTT | CASSLDRLSSGNTIYF
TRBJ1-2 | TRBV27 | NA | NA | TGTGCCAGCGGGATCCGGACAGACAGAAGCATCAACTATGGCTACACCTTC | CASGIRTDRSINYGYTF
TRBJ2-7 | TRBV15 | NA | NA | TGTGCCACCAGCAGAGAACAGAACGAGCAGTACTTC | CATSREQNEQYF
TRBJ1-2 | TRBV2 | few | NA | TGTGCCACCGCGACAGAACCTAACTATGGCTACACCTTC | CATATEPNYGYTF
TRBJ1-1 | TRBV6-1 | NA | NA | TGTGCCAGCAGCGGGCTAGACACTGAAGCTTTCTTT | CASSGLDTEAFF
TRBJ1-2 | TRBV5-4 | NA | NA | TGTGCCAGCAGCACCCGGACAGAGGGCCTCTATGGCTACACCTTC | CASSTRTEGLYGYTF
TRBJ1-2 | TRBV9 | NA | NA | TGTGCCAGCAGCGTAGGCACAGGGAGTGGCTACACCTTC | CASSVGTGSGYTF
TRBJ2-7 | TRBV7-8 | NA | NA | TGTGCCAGCAGCCAGAGCAGGGCACACGAGCAGTACTTC | CASSQSRAHEQYF
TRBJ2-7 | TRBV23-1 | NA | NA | TGCGCCAGCAATCAAGTGACTTACGAGCAGTACTTC | CASNQVTYEQYF
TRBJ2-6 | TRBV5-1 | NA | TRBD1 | TGCGCCAGCAGCTCATCCCGGGACAGAGGCTCTGGGGCCAACGTCCTGACTTTC | CASSSSRDRGSGANVLTF
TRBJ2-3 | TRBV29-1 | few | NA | TGCAGCGTTGAAGATCAGGGCGGGGATACGCAGTATTTT | CSVEDQGGDTQYF
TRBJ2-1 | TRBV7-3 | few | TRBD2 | TGTGCCAGCAGCCCTAGCGGGGGGACCAATGAGCAGTTCTTC | CASSPSGGTNEQFF
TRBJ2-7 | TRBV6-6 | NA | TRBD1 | TGTGCCAGCAGACAACTAAGACAGGGGGGTTACGAGCAGTACTTC | CASRQLRQGGYEQYF
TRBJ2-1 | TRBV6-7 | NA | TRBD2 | TGTGCCAGCAGCCTCGGGTTAGCGGGGGATGGTGAGCAGTTCTTC | CASSLGLAGDGEQFF
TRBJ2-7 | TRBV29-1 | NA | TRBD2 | TGCAGCGTTGCGGGGGGGCAGGGACTCTCCTACGAGCAGTACTTC | CSVAGGQGLSYEQYF
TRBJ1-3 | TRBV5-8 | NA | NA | TGTGCCAGCAGCTTTGGGTCTGCGGGGGGAAACACCATATATTTT | CASSFGSAGGNTIYF
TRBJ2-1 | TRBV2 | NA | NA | TGTGCCAGCAGTGTAGGGGGGCGAGGATACAATGAGCAGTTCTTC | CASSVGGRGYNEQFF
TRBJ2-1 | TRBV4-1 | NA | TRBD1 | TGCGCCAGCAGCCAAGATTCGTACAGGGGCTACAATGAGCAGTTCTTC | CASSQDSYRGYNEQFF
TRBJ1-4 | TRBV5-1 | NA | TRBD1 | TGCGCCAGCAGCTTTCAGGGGGCATTTGAAAAACTGTTTTTT | CASSFQGAFEKLFF
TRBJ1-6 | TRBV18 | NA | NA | TGTGCCAGCTCACCAAGCAGTCTTAATTCACCCCTCCACTTT | CASSPSSLNSPLHF
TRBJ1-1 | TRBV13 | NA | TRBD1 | TGTGCCAGCAACTCAGGGGGCGCAGGGAACACTGAAGCTTTCTTT | CASNSGGAGNTEAFF
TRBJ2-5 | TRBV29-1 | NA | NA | TGCAGCGTTAAGGCCAGAACCCAAGAGACCCAGTACTTC | CSVKARTQETQYF
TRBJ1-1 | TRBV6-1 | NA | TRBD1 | TGTGCCAACAGCCGCCAGACAGGGGGGGGCACTGAAGCTTTCTTT | CANSRQTGGGTEAFF
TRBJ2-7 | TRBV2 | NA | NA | TGTGCCAGCAGTGCCCTCTACGAGCAGTACTTC | CASSALYEQYF